The present T cell receptor (beta chain) was sequenced within a study of Ad26.COV2.S vaccination and SARS-CoV-2 variants. Study-wide context: It was the COV1001 Ad26.COV2.S trial arm that included the donor.

Study-wide results and limits: The placebo group had lower spike-specific TCR breadth than the vaccine recipients did.

Repertoires were generated with immunoSEQ multiplex PCR, while TCRdb's copy carries only in-frame clones and drops some. The sample comprises around 300,000 clones, 65% to 90% of which are singletons, and roughly 10% rests with the top ten. On this clone: The target antigen is unknown.

V gave up 1 base and J gave up 0 bases, with 7 bases separating them. This CDR3 region has 15 residues. Germline-derived CDR1 and CDR2 are LGHNA and YSLEER. This sample's treatment: 15 to 20 received Ad26.COV2.S at low or high dose, single or two shots; roughly five received placebo; per-sample allocation not given. Collection of samples fell on day 63 after the first vaccine or placebo injection. The sequence was collected from a person aged 18-65 years who received the Ad26.COV2.S COVID-19 vaccine or a placebo. Sequenced material: peripheral blood, taken in a trial of Ad26.COV2.S vaccine versus placebo. The J gene is TRBJ1-5, the V gene TRBV4-3, with D unclear. CDR3 in amino acids: CASSQGRNSNQPQHF. In DNA form, the CDR3 reads TGCGCCAGCAGCCAAGGCAGGAATAGCAATCAGCCCCAGCATTTT.